Listed below are T cell receptor beta chains from one sample, sequenced in a study of PD-L1 blockade in urothelial cancer. TCRdb's table, derived via immunoSEQ multiplex PCR, lists solely in-frame clones and lacks some. The sample has 100,000 or so clones, approximately 91% seen once. Sequenced material: PBMCs, taken around atezolizumab (anti-PD-L1) treatment. The source of these receptors is a woman over 75 with urothelial cancer. CDR3s include the opening cysteine and the closing phenylalanine or tryptophan. D genes are given only for firm matches. Expanded clones get a size class; other rows say once, few or many, or leave the size out.

cdr3_nt cdr3_aa d_call j_call v_call clone_size
TGTGCCAGCAGTCCCTTGGGGAGGGAAGAGACCCAGTACTTC CASSPLGREETQYF TRBD2 TRBJ2-5 TRBV28 .
TGTGCCAGCAGAGGGGGACCAGGGAACATTATCAATGAGCAGTTCTTC CASRGGPGNIINEQFF . TRBJ2-1 TRBV27 .
TGTGCCAGCAGCGTAGGCGGGGGCTCTGGAAACACCATATATTTT CASSVGGGSGNTIYF . TRBJ1-3 TRBV9 .
TGTGCCAGCAGTTTCCTCCGGGACAGGGGGACTGAAGCTTTCTTT CASSFLRDRGTEAFF TRBD1 TRBJ1-1 TRBV27 once
TGTGCCAGCAATCGGGAGGAGACGGTGGATGAGCAGTTCTTC CASNREETVDEQFF TRBD2 TRBJ2-1 TRBV9 .
TGTGCCAGCAGTGAAAGTTACGGGGGTTTCTCTAATGAAAAACTGTTTTTT CASSESYGGFSNEKLFF . TRBJ1-4 TRBV6-1 .
TGTGCCAGTAGTTCGCAGGTGAACACTGAAGCTTTCTTT CASSSQVNTEAFF . TRBJ1-1 TRBV19 once
TGTGCCAGCAGTGAAGCTAGAGCGGGAGGGCTGAACACCGGGGAGCTGTTTTTT CASSEARAGGLNTGELFF TRBD2 TRBJ2-2 TRBV6-1 .
TGCGCCAGCAGCTTGGAACAGGGGAGACAGCCCCAGCATTTT CASSLEQGRQPQHF TRBD1 TRBJ1-5 TRBV5-1 .
TGTGCCAGCAGCGAGGGGGACATGAACACTGAAGCTTTCTTT CASSEGDMNTEAFF . TRBJ1-1 TRBV9 few
TGTGCCAGCAGCCTCGACAGGGGAACCTACAATGAGCAGTTCTTC CASSLDRGTYNEQFF TRBD1 TRBJ2-1 TRBV6-4 .
TGCACCAGCAGCCAGACCGATCTCCAACCGGGACTAGCGTCGTGTGAGCAGTTCTTC CTSSQTDLQPGLASCEQFF . TRBJ2-1 TRBV1 once
TGTGCCAGCAGCACCAAAGCGGGAGGTGCCTACGAGCAGTACTTC CASSTKAGGAYEQYF TRBD2 TRBJ2-7 TRBV5-4 .
TGTGCCAGCAGCGTAGGAGTGGCGGGGTCCCCCGGGGAGCTGTTTTTT CASSVGVAGSPGELFF . TRBJ2-2 TRBV9 .